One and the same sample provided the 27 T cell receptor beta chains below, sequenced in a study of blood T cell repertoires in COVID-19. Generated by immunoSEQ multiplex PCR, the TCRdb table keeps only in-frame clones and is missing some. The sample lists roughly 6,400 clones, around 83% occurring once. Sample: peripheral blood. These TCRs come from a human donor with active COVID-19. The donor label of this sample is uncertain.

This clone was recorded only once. The chain's CDR3 is CASTYQASGGYEQYF. CDR3 nucleotide sequence: TGTGCCAGCACCTACCAGGCTAGCGGGGGGTACGAGCAGTACTTC. The chain uses TRBV6-5 and TRBJ2-7, with 11 bases fitting TRBD2. The CDR3 has 15 residues. V shed 7 bases, J shed 4 bases, and the junction held 9 bases outside the gene matches. Germline assignment: CDR1 MNHEY and CDR2 SVGAGI.

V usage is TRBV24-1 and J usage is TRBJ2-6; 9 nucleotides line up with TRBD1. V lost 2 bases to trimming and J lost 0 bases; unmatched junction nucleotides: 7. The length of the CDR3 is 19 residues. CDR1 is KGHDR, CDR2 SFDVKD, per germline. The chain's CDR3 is CATSDSPGQGTSGANVLTF. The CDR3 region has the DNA TGTGCCACCAGTGATTCGCCGGGACAGGGAACCTCTGGGGCCAACGTCCTGACTTTC.

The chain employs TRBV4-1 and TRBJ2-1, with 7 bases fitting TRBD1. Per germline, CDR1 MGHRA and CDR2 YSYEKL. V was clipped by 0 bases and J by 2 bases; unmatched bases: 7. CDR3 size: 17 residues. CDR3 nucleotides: TGCGCCAGCAGCCAAGAGGGGGCCAGGGGGACCTACAATGAGCAGTTCTTC. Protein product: CASSQEGARGTYNEQFF.

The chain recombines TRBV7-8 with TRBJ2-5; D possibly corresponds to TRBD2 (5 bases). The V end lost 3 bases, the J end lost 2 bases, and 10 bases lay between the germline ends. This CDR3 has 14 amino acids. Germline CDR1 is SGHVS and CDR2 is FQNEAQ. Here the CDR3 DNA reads TGTGCCAGCAGCTTGAAGCGGATTCAAGAGACCCAGTACTTC. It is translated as CASSLKRIQETQYF.

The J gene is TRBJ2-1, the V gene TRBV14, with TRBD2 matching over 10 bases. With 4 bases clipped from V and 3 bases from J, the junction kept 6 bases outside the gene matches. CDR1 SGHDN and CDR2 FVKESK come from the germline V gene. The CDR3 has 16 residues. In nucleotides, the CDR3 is TGTGCCAGCAGCCTAGGGACTAGCGAGGACTACAATGAGCAGTTCTTC. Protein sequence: CASSLGTSEDYNEQFF.

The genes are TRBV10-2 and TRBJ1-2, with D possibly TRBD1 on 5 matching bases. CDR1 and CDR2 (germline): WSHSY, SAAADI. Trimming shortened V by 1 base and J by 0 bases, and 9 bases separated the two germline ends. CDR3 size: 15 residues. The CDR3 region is CASSELAGSNYGYTF. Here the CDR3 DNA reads TGCGCCAGCAGTGAGTTGGCAGGGTCTAACTATGGCTACACCTTC.

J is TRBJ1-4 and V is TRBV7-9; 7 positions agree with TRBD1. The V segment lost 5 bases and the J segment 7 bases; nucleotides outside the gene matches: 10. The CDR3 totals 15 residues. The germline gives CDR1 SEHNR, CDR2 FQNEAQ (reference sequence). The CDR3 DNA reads TGTGCCAGCAGCGGACCACAGGGGCTGGGTGAAAAACTGTTTTTT. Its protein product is CASSGPQGLGEKLFF. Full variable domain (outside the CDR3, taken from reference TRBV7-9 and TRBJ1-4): DTGVSQNPRHKITKRGQNVTFRCDPISEHNRLYWYRQTLGQGPEFLTYFQNEAQLEKSRLLSDRFSAERPKGSFSTLEIQRTEQGDSAMYLCASSGPQGLGEKLFFGSGTQLSVL.

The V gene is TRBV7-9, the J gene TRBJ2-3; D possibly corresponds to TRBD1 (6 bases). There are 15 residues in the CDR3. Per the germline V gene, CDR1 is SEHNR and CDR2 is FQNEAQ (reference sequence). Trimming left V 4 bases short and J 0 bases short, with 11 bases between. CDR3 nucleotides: TGTGCCAGCAGCTCCCAGGGGATCAGCACAGATACGCAGTATTTT. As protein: CASSSQGISTDTQYF.

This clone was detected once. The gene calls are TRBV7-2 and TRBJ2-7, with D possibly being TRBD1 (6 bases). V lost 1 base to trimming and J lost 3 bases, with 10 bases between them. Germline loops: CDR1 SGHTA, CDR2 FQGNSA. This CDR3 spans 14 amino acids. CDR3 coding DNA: TGTGCCAGCAGCTTAGGGGCAGGGGTCTACGAGCAGTACTTC. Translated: CASSLGAGVYEQYF.

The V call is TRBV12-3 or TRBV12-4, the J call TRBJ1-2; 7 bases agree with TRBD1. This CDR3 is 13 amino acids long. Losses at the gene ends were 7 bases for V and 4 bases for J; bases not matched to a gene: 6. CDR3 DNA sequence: TGTGCCAGCAAAGAGACAGGGCGCTATGGCTACACCTTC. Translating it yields CASKETGRYGYTF.

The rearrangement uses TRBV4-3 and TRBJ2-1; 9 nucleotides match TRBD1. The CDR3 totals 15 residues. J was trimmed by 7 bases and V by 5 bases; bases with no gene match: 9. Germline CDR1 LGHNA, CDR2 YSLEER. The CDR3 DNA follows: TGCGCCAGCAGCACCGGGACAGGGTCCCGGAATGAGCAGTTCTTC. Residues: CASSTGTGSRNEQFF.

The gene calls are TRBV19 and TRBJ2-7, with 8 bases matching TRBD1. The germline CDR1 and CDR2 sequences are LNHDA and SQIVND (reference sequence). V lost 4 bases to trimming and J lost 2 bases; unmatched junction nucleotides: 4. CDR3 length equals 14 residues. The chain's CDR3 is CASSTGTGTYEQYF. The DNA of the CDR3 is TGTGCCAGTAGTACCGGGACAGGAACCTACGAGCAGTACTTC.

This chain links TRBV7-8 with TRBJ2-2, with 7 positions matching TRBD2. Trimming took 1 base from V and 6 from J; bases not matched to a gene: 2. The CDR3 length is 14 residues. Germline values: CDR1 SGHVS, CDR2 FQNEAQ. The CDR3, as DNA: TGTGCCAGCAGCTTAGGTACTAGCGCCGGGGAGCTGTTTTTT. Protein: CASSLGTSAGELFF. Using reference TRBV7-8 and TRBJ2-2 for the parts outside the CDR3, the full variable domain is GAGVSQSPRYKVAKRGQDVALRCDPISGHVSLFWYQQALGQGPEFLTYFQNEAQLDKSGLPSDRFFAERPEGSVSTLKIQRTQQEDSAVYLCASSLGTSAGELFFGEGSRLTVL.

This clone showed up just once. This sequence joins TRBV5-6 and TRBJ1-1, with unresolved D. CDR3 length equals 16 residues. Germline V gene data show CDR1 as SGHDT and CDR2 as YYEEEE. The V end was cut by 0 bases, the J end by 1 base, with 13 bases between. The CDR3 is CASSLGAPPGNTEAFF. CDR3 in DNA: TGTGCCAGCAGCTTGGGGGCCCCACCCGGGAACACTGAAGCTTTCTTT.

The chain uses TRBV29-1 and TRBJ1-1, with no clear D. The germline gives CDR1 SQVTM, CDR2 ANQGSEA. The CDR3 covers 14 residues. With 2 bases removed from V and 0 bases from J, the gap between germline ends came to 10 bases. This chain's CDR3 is CSVELIYMNTEAFF. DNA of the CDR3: TGCAGCGTTGAACTTATATACATGAACACTGAAGCTTTCTTT.

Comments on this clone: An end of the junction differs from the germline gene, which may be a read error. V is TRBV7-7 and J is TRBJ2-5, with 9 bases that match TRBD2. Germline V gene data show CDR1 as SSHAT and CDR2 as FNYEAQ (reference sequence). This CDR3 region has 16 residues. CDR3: CASSLQVAGDSETQYF. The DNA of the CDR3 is TGTGCTAGCAGCCTACAAGTAGCGGGAGATTCAGAGACCCAGTACTTC.

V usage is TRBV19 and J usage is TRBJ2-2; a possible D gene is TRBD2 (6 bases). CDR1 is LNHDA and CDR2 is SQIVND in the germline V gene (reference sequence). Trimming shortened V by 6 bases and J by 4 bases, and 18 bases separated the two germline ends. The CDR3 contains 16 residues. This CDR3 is CASSPALAPGTGELFF. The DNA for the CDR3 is TGTGCCAGTAGCCCAGCACTAGCTCCGGGCACCGGGGAGCTGTTTTTT.

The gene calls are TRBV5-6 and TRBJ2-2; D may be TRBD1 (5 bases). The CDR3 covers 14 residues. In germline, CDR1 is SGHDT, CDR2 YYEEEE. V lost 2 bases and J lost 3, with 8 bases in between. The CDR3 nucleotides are TGTGCCAGCAGCTTAGTCAGGGACACCGGGGAGCTGTTTTTT. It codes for CASSLVRDTGELFF.

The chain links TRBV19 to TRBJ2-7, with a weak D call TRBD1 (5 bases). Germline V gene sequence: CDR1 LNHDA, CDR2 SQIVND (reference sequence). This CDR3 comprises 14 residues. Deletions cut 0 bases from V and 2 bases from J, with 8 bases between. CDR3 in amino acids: CASSIDTGPYEQYF. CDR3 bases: TGTGCCAGTAGTATAGATACAGGACCCTACGAGCAGTACTTC. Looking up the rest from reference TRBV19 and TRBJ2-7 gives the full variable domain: DGGITQSPKYLFRKEGQNVTLSCEQNLNHDAMYWYRQDPGQGLRLIYYSQIVNDFQKGDIAEGYSVSREKKESFPLTVTSAQKNPTAFYLCASSIDTGPYEQYFGPGTRLTVT.

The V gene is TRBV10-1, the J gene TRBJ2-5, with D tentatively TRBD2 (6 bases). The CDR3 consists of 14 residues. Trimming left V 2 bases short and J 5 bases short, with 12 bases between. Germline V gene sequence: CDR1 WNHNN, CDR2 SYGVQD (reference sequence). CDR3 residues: CASSERLVPETQYF. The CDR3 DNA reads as TGCGCCAGCAGTGAGAGACTAGTACCCGAGACCCAGTACTTC.

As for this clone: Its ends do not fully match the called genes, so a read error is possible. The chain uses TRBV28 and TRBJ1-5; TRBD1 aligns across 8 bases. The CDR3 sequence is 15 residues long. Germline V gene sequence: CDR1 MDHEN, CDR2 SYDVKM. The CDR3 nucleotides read TGTGCCGGCAGTTTCGCGGACAGGGTACGTCAGCCCCAGCATTTT. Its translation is CAGSFADRVRQPQHF.

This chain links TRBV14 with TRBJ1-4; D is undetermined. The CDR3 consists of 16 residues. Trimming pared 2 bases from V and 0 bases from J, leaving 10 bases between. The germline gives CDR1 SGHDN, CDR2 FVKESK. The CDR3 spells CASSQHNRATNEKLFF. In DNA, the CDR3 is TGTGCCAGCAGCCAACACAACCGTGCAACTAATGAAAAACTGTTTTTT.

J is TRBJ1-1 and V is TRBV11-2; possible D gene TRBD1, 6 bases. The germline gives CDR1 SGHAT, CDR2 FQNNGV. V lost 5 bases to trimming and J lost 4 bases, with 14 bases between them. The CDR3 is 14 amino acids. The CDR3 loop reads CASSGQGLVTEAFF. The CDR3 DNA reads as TGTGCCAGCAGCGGGCAGGGGCTGGTCACTGAAGCTTTCTTT.

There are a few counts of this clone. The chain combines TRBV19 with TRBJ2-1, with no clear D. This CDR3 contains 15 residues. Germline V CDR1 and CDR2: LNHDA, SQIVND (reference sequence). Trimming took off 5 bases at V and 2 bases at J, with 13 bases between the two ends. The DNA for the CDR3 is TGTGCCAGTAGTTTTCTGGCATCCACCTACAATGAGCAGTTCTTC. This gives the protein CASSFLASTYNEQFF.

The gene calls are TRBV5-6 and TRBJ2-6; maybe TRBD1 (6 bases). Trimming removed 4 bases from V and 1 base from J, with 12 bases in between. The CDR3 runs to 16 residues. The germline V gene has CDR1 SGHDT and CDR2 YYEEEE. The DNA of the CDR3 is TGTGCCAGCAGCGCATACAGGGTTTCTGGGGCCAACGTCCTGACTTTC. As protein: CASSAYRVSGANVLTF.

CDR3 sequence: CASSNPGGTGIIGELFF. The CDR3 bases are TGTGCCAGCAGCAACCCGGGGGGGACAGGGATAATCGGGGAGCTGTTTTTT. The genes are TRBV4-2 and TRBJ2-2; D is perhaps TRBD1 (9 bases). CDR3 length: 17 amino acids. V was trimmed by 5 bases and J by 7 bases, leaving 23 bases between them. The V gene's germline CDR1 is LGHNA and CDR2 YNFKEQ.

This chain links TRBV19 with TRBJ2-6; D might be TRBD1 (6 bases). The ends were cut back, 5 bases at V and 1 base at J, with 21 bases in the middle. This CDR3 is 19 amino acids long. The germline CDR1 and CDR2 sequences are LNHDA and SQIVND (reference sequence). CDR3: CASSSAAQGPPSGANVLTF. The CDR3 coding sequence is TGTGCCAGTAGTTCCGCTGCACAGGGTCCTCCGTCTGGGGCCAACGTCCTGACTTTC.